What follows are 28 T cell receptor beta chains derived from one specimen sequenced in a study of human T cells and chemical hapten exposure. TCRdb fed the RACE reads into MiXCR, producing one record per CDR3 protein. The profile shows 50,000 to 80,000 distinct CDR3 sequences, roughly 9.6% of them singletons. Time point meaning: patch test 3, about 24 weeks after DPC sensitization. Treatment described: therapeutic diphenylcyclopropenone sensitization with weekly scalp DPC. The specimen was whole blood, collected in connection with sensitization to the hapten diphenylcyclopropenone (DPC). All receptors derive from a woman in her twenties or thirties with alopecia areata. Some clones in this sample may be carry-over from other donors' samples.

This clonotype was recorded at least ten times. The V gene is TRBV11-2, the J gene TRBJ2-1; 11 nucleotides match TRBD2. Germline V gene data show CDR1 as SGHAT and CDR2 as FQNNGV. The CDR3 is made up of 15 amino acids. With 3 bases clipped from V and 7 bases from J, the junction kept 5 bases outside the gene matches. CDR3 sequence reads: CASSFGTSGPNEQFF. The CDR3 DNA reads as TGTGCCAGCAGCTTTGGGACTAGCGGACCGAATGAGCAGTTCTTC.

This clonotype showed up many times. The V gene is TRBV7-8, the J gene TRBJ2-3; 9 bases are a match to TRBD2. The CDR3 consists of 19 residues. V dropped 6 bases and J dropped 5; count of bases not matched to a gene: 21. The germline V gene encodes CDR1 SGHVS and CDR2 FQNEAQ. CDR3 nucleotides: TGTGCCAGCAGTCCAAGGATGCGAGGAGGCGGGGGGGCCGAAGATACGCAGTATTTT. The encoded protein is CASSPRMRGGGGAEDTQYF.

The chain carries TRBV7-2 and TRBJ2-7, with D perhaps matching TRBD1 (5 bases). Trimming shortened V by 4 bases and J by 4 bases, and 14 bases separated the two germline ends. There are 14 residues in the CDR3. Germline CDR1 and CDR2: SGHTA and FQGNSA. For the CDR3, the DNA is TGTGCCAGCAGCTCTTCAGGGTTTGGGTACGAGCAGTACTTC. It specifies CASSSSGFGYEQYF.

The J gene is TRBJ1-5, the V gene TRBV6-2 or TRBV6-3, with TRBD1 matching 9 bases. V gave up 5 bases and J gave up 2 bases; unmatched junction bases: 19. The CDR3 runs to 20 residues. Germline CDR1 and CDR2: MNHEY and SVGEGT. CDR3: CASSPLTGPGQGIGNQPQHF. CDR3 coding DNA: TGTGCCAGCAGTCCCCTTACCGGACCGGGACAGGGTATTGGCAATCAGCCCCAGCATTTT.

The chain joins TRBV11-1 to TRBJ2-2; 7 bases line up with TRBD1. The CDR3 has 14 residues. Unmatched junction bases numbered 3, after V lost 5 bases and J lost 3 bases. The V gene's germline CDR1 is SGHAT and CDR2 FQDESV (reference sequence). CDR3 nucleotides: TGTGCCAGCAGCAGGGACAGATACACCGGGGAGCTGTTTTTT. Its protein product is CASSRDRYTGELFF.

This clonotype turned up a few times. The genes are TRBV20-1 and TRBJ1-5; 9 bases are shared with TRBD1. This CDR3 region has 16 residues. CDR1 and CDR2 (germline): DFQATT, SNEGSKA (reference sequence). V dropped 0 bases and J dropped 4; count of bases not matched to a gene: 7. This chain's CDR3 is CSARDRGTGYNQPQHF. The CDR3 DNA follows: TGCAGTGCTAGAGATCGAGGGACAGGGTATAATCAGCCCCAGCATTTT.

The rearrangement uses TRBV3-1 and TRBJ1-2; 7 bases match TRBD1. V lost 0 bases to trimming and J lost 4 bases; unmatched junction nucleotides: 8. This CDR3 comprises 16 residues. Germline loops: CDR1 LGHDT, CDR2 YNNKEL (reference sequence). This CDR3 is CASSQDWNRGGYGYTF. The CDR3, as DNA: TGTGCCAGCAGCCAAGATTGGAACAGGGGAGGCTATGGCTACACCTTC.

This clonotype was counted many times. CDR3 nucleotides: TGTGCCAGCAGCCGTGAGGCGGCCGGGGAGCTGTTTTTT. Translating gives CASSREAAGELFF. The rearrangement uses TRBV11-2 and TRBJ2-2; D remains unclear. This CDR3 spans 13 amino acids. The V end lost 5 bases, the J end lost 6 bases, and 10 bases lay between the germline ends. Germline assignment: CDR1 SGHAT and CDR2 FQNNGV.

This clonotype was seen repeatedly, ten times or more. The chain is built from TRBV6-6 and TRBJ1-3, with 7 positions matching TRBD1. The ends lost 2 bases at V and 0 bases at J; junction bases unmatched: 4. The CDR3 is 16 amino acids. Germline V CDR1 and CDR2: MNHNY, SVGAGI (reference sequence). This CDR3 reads CASSYRQGVSGNTIYF. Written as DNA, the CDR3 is TGTGCCAGCAGTTACCGACAGGGCGTCTCTGGAAACACCATATATTTT.

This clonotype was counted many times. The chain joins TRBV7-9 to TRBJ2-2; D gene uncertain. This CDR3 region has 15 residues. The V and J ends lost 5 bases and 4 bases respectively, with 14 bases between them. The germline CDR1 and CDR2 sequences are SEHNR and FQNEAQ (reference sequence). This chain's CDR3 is CASSLWTGSTGELFF. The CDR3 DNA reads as TGTGCCAGCAGCCTATGGACGGGTTCCACCGGGGAGCTGTTTTTT.

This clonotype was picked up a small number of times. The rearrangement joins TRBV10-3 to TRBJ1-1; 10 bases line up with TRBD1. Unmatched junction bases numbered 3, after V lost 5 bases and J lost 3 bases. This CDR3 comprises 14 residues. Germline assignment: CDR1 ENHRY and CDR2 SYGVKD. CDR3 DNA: TGTGCCATCAGTAGACAGGGGGCGGACACTGAAGCTTTCTTT. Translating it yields CAISRQGADTEAFF.

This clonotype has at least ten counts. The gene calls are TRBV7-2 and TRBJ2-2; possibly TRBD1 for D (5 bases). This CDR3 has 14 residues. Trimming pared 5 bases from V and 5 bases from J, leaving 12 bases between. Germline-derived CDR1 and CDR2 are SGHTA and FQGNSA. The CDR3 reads CASSPQGGTGELFF. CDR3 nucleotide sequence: TGTGCCAGCAGCCCCCAGGGTGGGACCGGGGAGCTGTTTTTT.

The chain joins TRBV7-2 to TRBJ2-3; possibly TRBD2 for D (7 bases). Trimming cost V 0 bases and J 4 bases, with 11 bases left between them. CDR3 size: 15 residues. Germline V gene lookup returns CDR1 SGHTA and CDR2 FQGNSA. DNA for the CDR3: TGTGCCAGCAGCTTAGCGGGGGGGCGTCCAGATACGCAGTATTTT. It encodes CASSLAGGRPDTQYF.

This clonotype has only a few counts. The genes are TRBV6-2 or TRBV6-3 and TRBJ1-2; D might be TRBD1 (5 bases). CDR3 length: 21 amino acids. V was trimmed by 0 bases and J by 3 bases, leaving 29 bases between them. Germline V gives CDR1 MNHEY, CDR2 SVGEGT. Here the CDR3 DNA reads TGTGCCAGCAGTTACTCGAATCATTCGGCAGGGTCAGCGGGGGATTACTATGGCTACACCTTC. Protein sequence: CASSYSNHSAGSAGDYYGYTF.

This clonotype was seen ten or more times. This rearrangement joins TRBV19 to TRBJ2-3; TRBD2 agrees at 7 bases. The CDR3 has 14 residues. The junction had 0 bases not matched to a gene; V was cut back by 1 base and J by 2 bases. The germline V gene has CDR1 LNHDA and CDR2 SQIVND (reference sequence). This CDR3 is CASSIGDYTDTQYF. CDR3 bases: TGTGCCAGTAGTATAGGGGACTACACAGATACGCAGTATTTT.

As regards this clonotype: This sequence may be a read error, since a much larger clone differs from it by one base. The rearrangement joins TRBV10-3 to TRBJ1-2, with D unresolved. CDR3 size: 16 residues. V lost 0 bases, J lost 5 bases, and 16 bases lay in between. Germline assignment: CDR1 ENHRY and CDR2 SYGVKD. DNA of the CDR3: TGTGCCATCAGTGAGTCGACGGGTCGGGCCCAATATGGCTACACCTTC. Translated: CAISESTGRAQYGYTF.

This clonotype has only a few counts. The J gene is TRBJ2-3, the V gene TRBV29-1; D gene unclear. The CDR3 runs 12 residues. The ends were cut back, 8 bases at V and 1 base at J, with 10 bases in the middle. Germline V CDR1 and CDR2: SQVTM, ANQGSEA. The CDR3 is CSMWVGTDTQYF. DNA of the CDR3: TGCAGCATGTGGGTTGGCACAGATACGCAGTATTTT.

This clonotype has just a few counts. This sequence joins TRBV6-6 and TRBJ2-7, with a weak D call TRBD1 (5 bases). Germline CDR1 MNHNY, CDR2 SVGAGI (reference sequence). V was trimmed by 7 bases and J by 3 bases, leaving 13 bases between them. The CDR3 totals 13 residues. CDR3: CASNSLRGYEQYF. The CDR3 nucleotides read TGTGCCAGCAATTCCCTAAGGGGCTACGAGCAGTACTTC.

CDR3 residues: CSAINAQGTGELFF. Written as DNA, the CDR3 is TGCAGCGCTATAAATGCACAGGGCACCGGGGAGCTGTTTTTT. This chain links TRBV29-1 with TRBJ2-2, with D maybe TRBD1 (6 bases). This CDR3 spans 14 amino acids. The germline V gene has CDR1 SQVTM and CDR2 ANQGSEA. Trimming took off 7 bases at V and 4 bases at J, with 16 bases between the two ends.

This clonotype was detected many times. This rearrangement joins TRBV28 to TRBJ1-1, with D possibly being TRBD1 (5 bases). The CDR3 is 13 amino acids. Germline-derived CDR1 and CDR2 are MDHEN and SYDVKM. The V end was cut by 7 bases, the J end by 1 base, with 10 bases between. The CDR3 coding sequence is TGTGCCAGCATCCTGGGGACGAACACTGAAGCTTTCTTT. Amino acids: CASILGTNTEAFF.

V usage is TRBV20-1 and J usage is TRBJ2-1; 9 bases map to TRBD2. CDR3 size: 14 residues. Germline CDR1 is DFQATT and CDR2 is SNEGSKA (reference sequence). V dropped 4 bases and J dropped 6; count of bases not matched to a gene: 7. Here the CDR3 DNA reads TGCAGTGCTACCGGGACTAGCTCTTTCAATGAGCAGTTCTTC. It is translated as CSATGTSSFNEQFF.

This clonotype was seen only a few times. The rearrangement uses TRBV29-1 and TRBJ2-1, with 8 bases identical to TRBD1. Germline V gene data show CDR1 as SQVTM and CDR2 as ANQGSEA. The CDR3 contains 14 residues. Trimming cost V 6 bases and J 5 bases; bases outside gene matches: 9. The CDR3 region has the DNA TGCAGCGTCGTTAGACAGGGGACTGACAATGAGCAGTTCTTC. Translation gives CSVVRQGTDNEQFF.

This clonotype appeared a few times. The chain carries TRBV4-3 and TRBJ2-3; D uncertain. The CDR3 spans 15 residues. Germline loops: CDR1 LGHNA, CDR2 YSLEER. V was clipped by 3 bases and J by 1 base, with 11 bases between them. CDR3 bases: TGCGCCAGCAGCCAGCAGCCGAGTGGCACAGATACGCAGTATTTT. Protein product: CASSQQPSGTDTQYF.

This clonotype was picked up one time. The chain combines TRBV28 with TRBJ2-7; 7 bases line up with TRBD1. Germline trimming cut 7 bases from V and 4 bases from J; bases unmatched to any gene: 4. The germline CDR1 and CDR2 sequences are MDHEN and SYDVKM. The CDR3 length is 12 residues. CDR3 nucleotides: TGTGCCAGCACCCGACAGGGTTACGAGCAGTACTTC. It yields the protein CASTRQGYEQYF.

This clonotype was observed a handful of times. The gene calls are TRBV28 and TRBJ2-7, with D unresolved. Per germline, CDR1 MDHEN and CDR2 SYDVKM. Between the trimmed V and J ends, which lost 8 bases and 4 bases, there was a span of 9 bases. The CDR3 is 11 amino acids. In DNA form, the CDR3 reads TGTGCCAGCCGCCGTTATTACGAGCAGTACTTC. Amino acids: CASRRYYEQYF.

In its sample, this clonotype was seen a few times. The CDR3 loop reads CASSKQAGLYNEQFF. The DNA of the CDR3 is TGTGCCAGCAGCAAGCAAGCGGGTCTCTACAATGAGCAGTTCTTC. The chain couples TRBV7-2 to TRBJ2-1; D may be TRBD2 (6 bases). The CDR3 sequence is 15 residues long. In germline, CDR1 is SGHTA, CDR2 FQGNSA. V lost 5 bases and J 3 bases, leaving 14 bases between the germline ends.

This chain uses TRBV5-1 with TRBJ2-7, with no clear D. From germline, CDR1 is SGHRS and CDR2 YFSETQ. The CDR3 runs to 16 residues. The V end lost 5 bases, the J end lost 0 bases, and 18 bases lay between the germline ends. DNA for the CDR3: TGCGCCAGCAGTCCCCCGGGCAGTTTAAGCTCCTACGAGCAGTACTTC. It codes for CASSPPGSLSSYEQYF.

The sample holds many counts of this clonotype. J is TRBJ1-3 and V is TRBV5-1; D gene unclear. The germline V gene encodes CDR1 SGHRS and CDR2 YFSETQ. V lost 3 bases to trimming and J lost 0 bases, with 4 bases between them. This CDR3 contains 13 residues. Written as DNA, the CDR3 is TGCGCCAGCAGCTCCCTCTCTGGAAACACCATATATTTT. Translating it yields CASSSLSGNTIYF. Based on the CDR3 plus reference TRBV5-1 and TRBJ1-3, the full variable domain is KAGVTQTPRYLIKTRGQQVTLSCSPISGHRSVSWYQQTPGQGLQFLFEYFSETQRNKGNFPGRFSGRQFSNSRSEMNVSTLELGDSALYLCASSSLSGNTIYFGEGSWLTVV.